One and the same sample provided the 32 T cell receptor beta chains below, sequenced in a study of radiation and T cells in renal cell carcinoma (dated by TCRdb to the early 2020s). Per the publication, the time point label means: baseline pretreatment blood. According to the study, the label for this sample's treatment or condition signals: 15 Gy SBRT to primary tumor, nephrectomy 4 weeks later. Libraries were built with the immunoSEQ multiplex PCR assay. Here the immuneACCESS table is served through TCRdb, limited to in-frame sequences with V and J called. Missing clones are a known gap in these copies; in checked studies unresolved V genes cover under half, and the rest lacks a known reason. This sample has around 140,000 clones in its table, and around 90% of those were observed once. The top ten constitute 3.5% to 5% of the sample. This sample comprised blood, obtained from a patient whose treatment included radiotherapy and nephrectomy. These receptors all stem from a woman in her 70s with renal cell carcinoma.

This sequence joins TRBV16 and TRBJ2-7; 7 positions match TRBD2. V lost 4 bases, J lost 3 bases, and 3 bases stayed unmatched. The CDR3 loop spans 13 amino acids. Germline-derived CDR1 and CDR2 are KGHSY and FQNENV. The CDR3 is CASSRREGYEQYF. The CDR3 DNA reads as TGTGCCAGCAGCCGTAGGGAGGGCTACGAGCAGTACTTC. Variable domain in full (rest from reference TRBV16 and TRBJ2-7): GEEVAQTPKHLVRGEGQKAKLYCAPIKGHSYVFWYQQVLKNEFKFLISFQNENVFDETGMPKERFSAKCLPNSPCSLEIQATKLEDSAVYFCASSRREGYEQYFGPGTRLTVT.

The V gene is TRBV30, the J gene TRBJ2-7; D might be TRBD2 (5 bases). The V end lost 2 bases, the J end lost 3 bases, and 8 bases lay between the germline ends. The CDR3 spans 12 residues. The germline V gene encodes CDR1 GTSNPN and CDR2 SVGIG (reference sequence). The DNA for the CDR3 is TGTGCCTGGAGTAATCGGGGCTACGAGCAGTACTTC. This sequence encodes CAWSNRGYEQYF.

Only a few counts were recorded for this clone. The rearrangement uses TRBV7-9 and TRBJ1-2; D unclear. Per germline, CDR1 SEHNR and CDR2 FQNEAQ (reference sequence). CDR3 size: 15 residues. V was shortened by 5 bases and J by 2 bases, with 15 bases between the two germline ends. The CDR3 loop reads CASSPSLGQNYGYTF. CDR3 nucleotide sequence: TGTGCCAGCAGCCCTAGTTTGGGCCAGAACTATGGCTACACCTTC.

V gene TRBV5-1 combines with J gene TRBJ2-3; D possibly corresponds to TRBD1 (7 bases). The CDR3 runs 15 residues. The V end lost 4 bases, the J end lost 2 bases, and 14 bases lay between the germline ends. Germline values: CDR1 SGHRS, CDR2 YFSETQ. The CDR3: CASSLQGGFTDTQYF. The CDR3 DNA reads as TGCGCCAGCAGCCTTCAGGGGGGCTTCACAGATACGCAGTATTTT.

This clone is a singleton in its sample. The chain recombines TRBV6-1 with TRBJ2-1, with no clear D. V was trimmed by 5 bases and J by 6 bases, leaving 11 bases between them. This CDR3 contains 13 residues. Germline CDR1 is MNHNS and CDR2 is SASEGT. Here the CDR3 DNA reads TGTGCCAGCAGTTTAAACATCTTCAATGAGCAGTTCTTC. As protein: CASSLNIFNEQFF.

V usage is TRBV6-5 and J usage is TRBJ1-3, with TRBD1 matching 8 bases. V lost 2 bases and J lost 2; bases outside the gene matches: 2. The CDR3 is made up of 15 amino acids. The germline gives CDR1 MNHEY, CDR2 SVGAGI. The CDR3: CASSYQGATGNTIYF. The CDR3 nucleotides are TGTGCCAGCAGTTACCAGGGGGCAACTGGAAACACCATATATTTT.

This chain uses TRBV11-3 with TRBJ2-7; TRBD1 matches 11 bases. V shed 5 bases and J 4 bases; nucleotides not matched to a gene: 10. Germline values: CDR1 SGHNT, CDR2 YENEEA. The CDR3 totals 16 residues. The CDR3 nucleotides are TGTGCCAGCAGCCTCTTCGGGGACAGGGGGTCATACGAGCAGTACTTC. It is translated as CASSLFGDRGSYEQYF.

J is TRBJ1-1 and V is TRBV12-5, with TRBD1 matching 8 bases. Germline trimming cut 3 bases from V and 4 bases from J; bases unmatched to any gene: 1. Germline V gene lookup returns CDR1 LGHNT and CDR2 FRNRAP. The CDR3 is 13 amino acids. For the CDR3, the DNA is TGTGCTAGTGGTTTCACAGGGGGCACTGAAGCTTTCTTT. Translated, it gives CASGFTGGTEAFF.

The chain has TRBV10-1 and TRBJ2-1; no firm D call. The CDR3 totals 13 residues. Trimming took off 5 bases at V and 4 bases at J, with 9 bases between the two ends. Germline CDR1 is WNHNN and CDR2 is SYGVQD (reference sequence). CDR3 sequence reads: CASSLTPYNEQFF. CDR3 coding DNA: TGCGCCAGCAGTCTCACCCCGTACAATGAGCAGTTCTTC.

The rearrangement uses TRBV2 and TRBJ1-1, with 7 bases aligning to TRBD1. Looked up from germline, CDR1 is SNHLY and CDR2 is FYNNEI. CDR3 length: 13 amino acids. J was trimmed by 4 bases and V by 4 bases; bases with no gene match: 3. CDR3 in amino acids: CASSGDRVTEAFF. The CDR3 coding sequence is TGTGCCAGCAGTGGAGACAGGGTCACTGAAGCTTTCTTT.

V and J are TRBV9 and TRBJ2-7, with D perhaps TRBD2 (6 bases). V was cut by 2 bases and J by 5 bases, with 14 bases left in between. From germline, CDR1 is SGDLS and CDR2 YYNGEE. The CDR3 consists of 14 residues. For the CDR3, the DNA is TGTGCCAGCAGCGTCTCGACTAGTTCAAACGAGCAGTACTTC. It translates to CASSVSTSSNEQYF.

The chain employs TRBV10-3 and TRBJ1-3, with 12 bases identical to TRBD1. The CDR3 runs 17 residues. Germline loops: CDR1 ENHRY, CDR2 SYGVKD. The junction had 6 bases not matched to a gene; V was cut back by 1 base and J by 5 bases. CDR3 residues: CAISELTGTGGRNTIYF. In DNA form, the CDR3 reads TGTGCCATCAGTGAGTTGACCGGGACAGGGGGCCGAAACACCATATATTTT.

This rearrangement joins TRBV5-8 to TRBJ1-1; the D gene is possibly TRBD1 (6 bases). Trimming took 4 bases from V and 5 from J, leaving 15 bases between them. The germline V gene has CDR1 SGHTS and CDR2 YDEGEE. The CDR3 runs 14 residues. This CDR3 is CASSPLQGRTEAFF. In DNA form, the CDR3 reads TGTGCCAGCAGCCCACTACAGGGCCGGACTGAAGCTTTCTTT.

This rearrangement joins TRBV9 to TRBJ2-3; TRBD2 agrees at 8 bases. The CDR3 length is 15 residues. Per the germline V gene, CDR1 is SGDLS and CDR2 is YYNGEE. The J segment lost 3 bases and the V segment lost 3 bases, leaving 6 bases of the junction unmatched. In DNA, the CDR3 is TGTGCCAGCAGCGGGTTAGCGGGGACTACAGATACGCAGTATTTT. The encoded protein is CASSGLAGTTDTQYF. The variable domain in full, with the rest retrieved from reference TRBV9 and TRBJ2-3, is DSGVTQTPKHLITATGQRVTLRCSPRSGDLSVYWYQQSLDQGLQFLIQYYNGEERAKGNILERFSAQQFPDLHSELNLSSLELGDSALYFCASSGLAGTTDTQYFGPGTRLTVL.

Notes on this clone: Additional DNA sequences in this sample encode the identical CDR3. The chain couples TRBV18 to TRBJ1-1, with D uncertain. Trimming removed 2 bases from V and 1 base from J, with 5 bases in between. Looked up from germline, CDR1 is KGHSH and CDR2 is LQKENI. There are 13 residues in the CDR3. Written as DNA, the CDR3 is TGTGCCAGCTCACCAGCAGGGAACACTGAAGCTTTCTTT. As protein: CASSPAGNTEAFF.

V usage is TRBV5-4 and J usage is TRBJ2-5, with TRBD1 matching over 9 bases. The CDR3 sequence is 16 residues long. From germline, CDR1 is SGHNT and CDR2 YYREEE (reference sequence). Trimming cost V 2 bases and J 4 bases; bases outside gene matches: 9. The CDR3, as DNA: TGTGCCAGCAGCTTATCCGGGACAGGGAGGGGAGAGACCCAGTACTTC. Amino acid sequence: CASSLSGTGRGETQYF.

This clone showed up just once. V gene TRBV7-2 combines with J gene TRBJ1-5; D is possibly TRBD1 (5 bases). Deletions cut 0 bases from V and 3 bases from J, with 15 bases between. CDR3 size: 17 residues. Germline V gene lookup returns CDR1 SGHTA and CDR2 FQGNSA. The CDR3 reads CASSLADNGPSNQPQHF. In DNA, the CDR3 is TGTGCCAGCAGCTTAGCGGACAACGGACCTTCCAATCAGCCCCAGCATTTT.

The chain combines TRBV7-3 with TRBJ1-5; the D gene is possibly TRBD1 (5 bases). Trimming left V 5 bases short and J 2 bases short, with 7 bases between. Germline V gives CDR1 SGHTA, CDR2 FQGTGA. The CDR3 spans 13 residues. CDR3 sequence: CASSQGGNQPQHF. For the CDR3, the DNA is TGTGCCAGCAGCCAAGGGGGCAATCAGCCCCAGCATTTT.

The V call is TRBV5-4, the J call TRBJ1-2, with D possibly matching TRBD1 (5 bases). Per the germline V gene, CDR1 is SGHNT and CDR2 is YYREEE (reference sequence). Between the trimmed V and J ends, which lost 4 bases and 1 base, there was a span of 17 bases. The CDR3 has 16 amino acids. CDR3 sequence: CASSHQGLGINYGYTF. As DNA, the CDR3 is TGTGCCAGCAGCCACCAGGGTCTTGGTATTAACTATGGCTACACCTTC. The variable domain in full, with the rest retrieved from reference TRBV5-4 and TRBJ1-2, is ETGVTQSPTHLIKTRGQQVTLRCSSQSGHNTVSWYQQALGQGPQFIFQYYREEENGRGNFPPRFSGLQFPNYSSELNVNALELDDSALYLCASSHQGLGINYGYTFGSGTRLTVV.

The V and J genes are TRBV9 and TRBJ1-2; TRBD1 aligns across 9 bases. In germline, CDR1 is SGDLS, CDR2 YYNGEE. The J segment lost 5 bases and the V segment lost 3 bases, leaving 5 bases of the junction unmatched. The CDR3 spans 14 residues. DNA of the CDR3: TGTGCCAGCAGCGCTAGACAGGGGGGATATGGCTACACCTTC. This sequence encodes CASSARQGGYGYTF.

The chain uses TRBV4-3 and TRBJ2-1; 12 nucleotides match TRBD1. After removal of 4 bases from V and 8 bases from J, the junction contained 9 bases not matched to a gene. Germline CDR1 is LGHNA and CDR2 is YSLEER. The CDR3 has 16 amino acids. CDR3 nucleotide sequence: TGCGCCAGCAGCCGAGAAAGGGACAGGGGGCGATATGAGCAGTTCTTC. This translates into CASSRERDRGRYEQFF.

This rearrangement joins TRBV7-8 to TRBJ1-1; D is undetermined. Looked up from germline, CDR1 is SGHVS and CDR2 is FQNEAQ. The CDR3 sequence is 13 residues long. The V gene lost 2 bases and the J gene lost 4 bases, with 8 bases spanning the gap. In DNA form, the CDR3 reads TGTGCCAGCAGCTTAAGGAGAAGCACTGAAGCTTTCTTT. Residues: CASSLRRSTEAFF.

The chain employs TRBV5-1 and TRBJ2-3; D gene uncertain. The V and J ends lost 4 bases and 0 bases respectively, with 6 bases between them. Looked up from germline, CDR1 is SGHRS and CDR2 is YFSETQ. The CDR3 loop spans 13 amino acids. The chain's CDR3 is CASSPQSTDTQYF. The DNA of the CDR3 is TGCGCCAGCAGCCCCCAAAGCACAGATACGCAGTATTTT.

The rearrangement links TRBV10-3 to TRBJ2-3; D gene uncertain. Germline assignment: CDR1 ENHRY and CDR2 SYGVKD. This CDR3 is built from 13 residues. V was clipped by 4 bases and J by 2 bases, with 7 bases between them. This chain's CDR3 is CAISGANTDTQYF. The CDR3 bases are TGTGCCATCAGTGGGGCCAACACAGATACGCAGTATTTT.

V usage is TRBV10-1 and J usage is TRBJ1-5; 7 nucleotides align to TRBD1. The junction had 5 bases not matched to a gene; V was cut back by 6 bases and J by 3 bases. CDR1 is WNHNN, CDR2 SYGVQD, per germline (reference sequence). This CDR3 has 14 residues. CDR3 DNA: TGCGCCAGCAGGGGACAGAAGAACAATCAGCCCCAGCATTTT. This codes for CASRGQKNNQPQHF.

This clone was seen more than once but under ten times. CDR3 bases: TGTGCCAGCAGTTCCCGCCGGCGGGGGGGTTACAATGAGCAGTTCTTC. This encodes CASSSRRRGGYNEQFF. The V call is TRBV6-5, the J call TRBJ2-1; 9 positions agree with TRBD2. Germline CDR1 and CDR2: MNHEY and SVGAGI. The trim removed 4 bases at V and 4 bases at J, leaving 8 bases unmatched. This CDR3 contains 16 residues.

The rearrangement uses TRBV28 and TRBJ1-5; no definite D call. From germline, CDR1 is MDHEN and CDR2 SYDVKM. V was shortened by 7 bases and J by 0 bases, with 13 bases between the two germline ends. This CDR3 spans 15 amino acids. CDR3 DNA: TGTGCCAGCACTATCACGGGATCTAGCAATCAGCCCCAGCATTTT. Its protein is CASTITGSSNQPQHF.

CDR3 sequence reads: CASRKQAGGSYEQYF. CDR3 DNA sequence: TGTGCCAGCCGTAAACAAGCGGGGGGCTCCTACGAGCAGTACTTC. The chain links TRBV27 to TRBJ2-7; the match to TRBD2 covers 9 bases. CDR3 length: 15 amino acids. V was pared by 8 bases and J by 0 bases, with 8 bases of the junction left unmatched. Germline values: CDR1 MNHEY, CDR2 SMNVEV (reference sequence).

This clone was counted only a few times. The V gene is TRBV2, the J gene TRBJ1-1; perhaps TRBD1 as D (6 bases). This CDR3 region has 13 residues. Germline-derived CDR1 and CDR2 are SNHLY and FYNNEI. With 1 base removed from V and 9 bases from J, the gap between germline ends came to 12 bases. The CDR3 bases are TGTGCCAGCAGTGAAGTCCTACAGGGTAAAGCTTTCTTT. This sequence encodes CASSEVLQGKAFF. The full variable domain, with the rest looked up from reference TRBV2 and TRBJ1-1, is EPEVTQTPSHQVTQMGQEVILRCVPISNHLYFYWYRQILGQKVEFLVSFYNNEISEKSEIFDDQFSVERPDGSNFTLKIRSTKLEDSAMYFCASSEVLQGKAFFGQGTRLTVV.

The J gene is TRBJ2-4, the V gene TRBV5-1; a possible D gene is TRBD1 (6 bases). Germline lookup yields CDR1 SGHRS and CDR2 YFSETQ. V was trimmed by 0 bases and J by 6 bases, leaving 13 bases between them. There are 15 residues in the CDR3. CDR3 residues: CASSLAEEDRNIQYF. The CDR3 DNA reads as TGCGCCAGCAGCTTGGCCGAGGAGGACAGAAACATTCAGTACTTC.

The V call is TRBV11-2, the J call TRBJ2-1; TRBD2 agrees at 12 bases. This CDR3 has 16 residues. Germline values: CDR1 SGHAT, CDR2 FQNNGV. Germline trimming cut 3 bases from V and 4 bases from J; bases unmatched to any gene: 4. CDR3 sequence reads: CASSFRLAGVYNEQFF. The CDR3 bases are TGTGCCAGCAGCTTCCGACTAGCGGGGGTTTACAATGAGCAGTTCTTC.

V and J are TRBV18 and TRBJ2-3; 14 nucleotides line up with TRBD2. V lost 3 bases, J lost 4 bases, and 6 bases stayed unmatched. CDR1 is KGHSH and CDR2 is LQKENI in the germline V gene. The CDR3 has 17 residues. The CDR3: CASSPGGTSGGPDTQYF. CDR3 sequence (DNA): TGTGCCAGCTCACCTGGAGGGACTAGCGGGGGTCCAGATACGCAGTATTTT.